This T cell receptor beta chain was retrieved from a study of cytomegalovirus exposure and HLA in healthy donors. The CDR3 is 15 residues long. Germline V gives CDR1 SGHRS, CDR2 YFSETQ. The ends lost 4 bases at V and 2 bases at J; junction bases unmatched: 3. Primers: 60 Vbeta forward and 13 Jbeta reverse. Assay used: immunoSEQ multiplex PCR; TCRdb lists only in-frame clones, some missing. This table has about 180,000 clones, around 79% appearing once. With respect to this clone: The antigen remains unidentified.

Whole-study findings and limits: Published work reported that the classifier diagnosed cytomegalovirus status with high specificity and sensitivity.

The sample taken for sequencing was PBMCs. The TCR was taken from a man aged 40-49 years in good health and CMV-seropositive. The V and J genes are TRBV5-1 and TRBJ1-4; 9 nucleotides match TRBD1. CDR3 nucleotide sequence: TGCGCCAGCAGCGTCGGGACAGGGACTAATGAAAAACTGTTTTTT. Protein product: CASSVGTGTNEKLFF.